Listed below are T cell receptor beta chains from one sample, sequenced in a study of fetal regulatory T cell absence and autoimmunity. Libraries were prepared by immunoSEQ multiplex PCR; TCRdb keeps only in-frame clonotypes and omits some of them. The repertoire consists of about 50,000 clones, with roughly 80% occurring once and the leading ten covering 0.4% to 0.45%. The sample was cord blood. These receptor sequences come from a newborn boy with IPEX syndrome. Both conserved end residues are part of each CDR3.

V gene: TRBV11-3; J gene: TRBJ2-5; CDR3 protein: CASSLVWGQETQYF
V gene: TRBV29-1; J gene: TRBJ1-2; CDR3 protein: CSVRIWDRGYGYTF
V gene: TRBV10-3; J gene: TRBJ2-7; CDR3 protein: CAISRSARDSYEQYF
V gene: TRBV4-1; J gene: TRBJ1-1; CDR3 protein: CASSQDGLGAFF
V gene: TRBV27; J gene: TRBJ2-7; CDR3 protein: CASSLGGETYEQYF
V gene: TRBV9; J gene: TRBJ2-3; CDR3 protein: CASSVVDGGGTDTQYF
V gene: TRBV11-3; J gene: TRBJ2-3; CDR3 protein: CASSLFSTDTQYF
V gene: TRBV18; J gene: TRBJ1-2; CDR3 protein: CASSRGPHNYGYTF
V gene: TRBV29-1; J gene: TRBJ2-7; CDR3 protein: CSVRVISSYEQYF
V gene: TRBV27; J gene: TRBJ2-1; CDR3 protein: CASGPLGSGALLEQFF
V gene: TRBV6-5; J gene: TRBJ2-7; CDR3 protein: CATWRDRRSYEQYF
V gene: TRBV27; J gene: TRBJ2-7; CDR3 protein: CASSFGRGYEQYF
V gene: TRBV5-1; J gene: TRBJ1-2; CDR3 protein: CASSLNLRGDGYTF
V gene: TRBV12-5; J gene: TRBJ2-7; CDR3 protein: CASGLMGTSESYEQYF
V gene: TRBV4-2; J gene: TRBJ2-3; CDR3 protein: CASSQGGAGGPTDTQYF
V gene: TRBV11-3; J gene: TRBJ2-1; CDR3 protein: CASSLTSGTYNEQFF
V gene: TRBV29-1; J gene: TRBJ1-2; CDR3 protein: CSVGAGQNYGYTF
V gene: TRBV11-2; J gene: TRBJ2-3; CDR3 protein: CASSLDRLVGLTDTQYF
V gene: TRBV9; J gene: TRBJ2-3; CDR3 protein: CASSSVPLHTDTQYF
V gene: TRBV5-5; J gene: TRBJ1-3; CDR3 protein: CASSLTGGNTIYF
V gene: TRBV4-1; J gene: TRBJ2-5; CDR3 protein: CASSQVGLALETQYF
V gene: TRBV4-3; J gene: TRBJ1-2; CDR3 protein: CASSQARSNYGYTF
V gene: TRBV5-1; J gene: TRBJ2-7; CDR3 protein: CASSLPPHEQYF
V gene: TRBV27; J gene: TRBJ2-3; CDR3 protein: CASSLGQGAHTQYF
V gene: TRBV7-9; J gene: TRBJ1-2; CDR3 protein: CASSLARTAYHGYTF
V gene: TRBV5-5; J gene: TRBJ1-1; CDR3 protein: CASSFKALGMVEAFF
V gene: TRBV5-1; J gene: TRBJ2-5; CDR3 protein: CASSLSGQETQYF
V gene: TRBV6-5; J gene: TRBJ1-2; CDR3 protein: CASSYATGGYGYTF
V gene: TRBV7-2; J gene: TRBJ1-2; CDR3 protein: CASRLRPGYYGYTF
V gene: TRBV11-2; J gene: TRBJ2-3; CDR3 protein: CASSLPTSGGPTDTQYF
V gene: TRBV6-4; J gene: TRBJ1-2; CDR3 protein: CASSDNYGYTF
V gene: TRBV7-9; J gene: TRBJ1-2; CDR3 protein: CASSLGTGDGYTF
V gene: TRBV5-4; J gene: TRBJ1-1; CDR3 protein: CASSLEQGSTEAFF
V gene: TRBV5-5; J gene: TRBJ2-1; CDR3 protein: CASSLFPGQGVYNEQFF
V gene: TRBV19; J gene: TRBJ2-7; CDR3 protein: CASSIGGALNYEQYF
V gene: TRBV7-9; J gene: TRBJ1-4; CDR3 protein: CASSLGDRGQDEKLFF
V gene: TRBV10-3; J gene: TRBJ2-3; CDR3 protein: CAISESRTSRSSTDTQYF
V gene: TRBV25-1; J gene: TRBJ1-3; CDR3 protein: CASSEWVGNTIYF
V gene: TRBV11-2; J gene: TRBJ1-1; CDR3 protein: CASSPSRDREAFF
V gene: TRBV5-4; J gene: TRBJ1-4; CDR3 protein: CASSLPGAHEKLFF
V gene: TRBV27; J gene: TRBJ2-1; CDR3 protein: CASTGRGYNEQFF
V gene: TRBV27; J gene: TRBJ1-4; CDR3 protein: CASTDLRGGEKLFF
V gene: TRBV25-1; J gene: TRBJ2-3; CDR3 protein: CASSVYRENTDTQYF
V gene: TRBV27; J gene: TRBJ1-5; CDR3 protein: CASSPNRGAGQPQHF
V gene: TRBV30; J gene: TRBJ2-2; CDR3 protein: CAWGRRTGELFF
V gene: TRBV7-2; J gene: TRBJ2-2; CDR3 protein: CASSLGGRPTGELFF
V gene: TRBV5-1; J gene: TRBJ2-1; CDR3 protein: CASVGGSSYNEQFF
V gene: TRBV6-5; J gene: TRBJ2-7; CDR3 protein: CASRVAYEQYF
V gene: TRBV5-4; J gene: TRBJ1-2; CDR3 protein: CASTKQVGEYGYTF
V gene: TRBV6-1; J gene: TRBJ1-1; CDR3 protein: CASRRDTEAFF
V gene: TRBV5-1; J gene: TRBJ2-5; CDR3 protein: CASSPGRETQYF
V gene: TRBV5-4; J gene: TRBJ2-3; CDR3 protein: CASSRWGGTDTQYF
V gene: TRBV19; J gene: TRBJ2-1; CDR3 protein: CASSIGSSYNEQFF
V gene: TRBV6-5; J gene: TRBJ1-2; CDR3 protein: CASSSGQASGYTF
V gene: TRBV18; J gene: TRBJ2-1; CDR3 protein: CASSPRRDSYNEQFF